This T cell receptor beta chain is from a study of cytomegalovirus exposure and HLA in healthy donors. Vbeta (60) and Jbeta (13) primers were used in the PCR. Only in-frame clones appear in the TCRdb table, and some are missing; sequencing was by immunoSEQ multiplex PCR. The profile covers around 150,000 clones, with roughly 80% appearing a single time and approximately 2% taken by the ten largest. Trimming took 0 bases from V and 5 from J; bases not matched to a gene: 4. The CDR3 has 16 residues. From germline, CDR1 is MNHEY and CDR2 SVGAGI. About this clone: Its antigen is not known.

Regarding the study as a whole: A missense variant in DCLRE1C was later tied to TCR beta V- and J-gene trimming. Using the classifier, cytomegalovirus status was reportedly diagnosed with high specificity and sensitivity. The likely origin of a cluster of highly shared sequence variants was a sequencing artifact. According to an earlier analysis, most TCR beta V segments yielded productive rearrangements about 90% or about 30% of the time.

The material sequenced was PBMCs. This receptor was taken from a man aged 18 to 30 in good health and CMV-seronegative. The J gene is TRBJ2-2, the V gene TRBV6-5, with TRBD2 matching over 9 bases. As DNA, the CDR3 is TGTGCCAGCAGTTACTCAGCGGGACTAGCTACCGGGGAGCTGTTTTTT. Encoded protein: CASSYSAGLATGELFF.